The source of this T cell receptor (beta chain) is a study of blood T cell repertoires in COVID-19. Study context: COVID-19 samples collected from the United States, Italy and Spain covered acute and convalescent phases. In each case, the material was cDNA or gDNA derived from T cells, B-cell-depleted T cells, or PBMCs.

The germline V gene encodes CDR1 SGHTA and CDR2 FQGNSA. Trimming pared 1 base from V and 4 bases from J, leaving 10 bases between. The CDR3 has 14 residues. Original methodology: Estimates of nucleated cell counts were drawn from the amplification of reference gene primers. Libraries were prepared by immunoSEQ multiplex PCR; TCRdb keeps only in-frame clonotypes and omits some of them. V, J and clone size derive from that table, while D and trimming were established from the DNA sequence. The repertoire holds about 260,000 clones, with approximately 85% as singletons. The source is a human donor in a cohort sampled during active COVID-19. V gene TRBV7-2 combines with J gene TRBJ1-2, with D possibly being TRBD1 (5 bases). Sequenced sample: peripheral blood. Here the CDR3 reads CASSLGGGPYGYTF. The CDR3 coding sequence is TGTGCCAGCAGCTTAGGGGGGGGACCCTATGGCTACACCTTC.